The 22 T cell receptor beta chains given below trace back to one sample, sequenced in a study of T cells after yellow fever vaccination. Each CDR3 protein gets one entry after TCRdb re-called the 5' RACE reads with MiXCR. Among 400,000 to 650,000 distinct CDR3 sequences listed, just over 20% were seen once. This specimen was PBMCs, taken 21 days after the first yellow fever vaccination. These receptors were collected from a man younger than 35 who received the YFV17D yellow fever vaccine.

V is TRBV5-1 and J is TRBJ1-1; TRBD1 is a possible D gene (5 bases). The CDR3 has 14 residues. CDR1 SGHRS and CDR2 YFSETQ come from the germline V gene. Between the trimmed V and J ends, which lost 4 bases and 6 bases, there was a span of 16 bases. DNA for the CDR3: TGCGCCAGCAGCGCCGGAGGGGTCCTTGCTGAAGCTTTCTTT. It yields the protein CASSAGGVLAEAFF.

For this clonotype: A junction end diverges from the germline sequence, so it may reflect a read error. This chain uses TRBV3-1 with TRBJ2-5; TRBD2 agrees at 8 bases. CDR1 LGHDT and CDR2 YNNKEL come from the germline V gene (reference sequence). The CDR3 extends over 17 amino acids. In DNA, the CDR3 is TGTGCTAGCAGCCAAAATCCCCTAGCGGGCCAAAAAGAGACCCAGTACTTC. Translation gives CASSQNPLAGQKETQYF.

This chain connects TRBV29-1 to TRBJ2-2; D possibly corresponds to TRBD1 (5 bases). In germline, CDR1 is SQVTM, CDR2 ANQGSEA. The ends were cut back, 4 bases at V and 5 bases at J, with 14 bases in the middle. This CDR3 has 14 amino acids. The DNA for the CDR3 is TGCAGCGTTGGGTTCACAGGCCCGACCGGGGAGCTGTTTTTT. It is translated as CSVGFTGPTGELFF.

This clonotype has a count of ten or more. The J gene is TRBJ2-2, the V gene TRBV27; D not certain. Per the germline V gene, CDR1 is MNHEY and CDR2 is SMNVEV (reference sequence). V lost 6 bases, J lost 2 bases, and 4 bases lay in between. This CDR3 is 12 amino acids long. CDR3 amino acids: CASRTNTGELFF. The CDR3 DNA is TGTGCCAGCAGAACAAACACCGGGGAGCTGTTTTTT.

This clonotype was detected only a few times. The chain links TRBV9 to TRBJ1-1, with D possibly TRBD1 on 5 matching bases. Germline V lookup: CDR1 SGDLS, CDR2 YYNGEE. The germline V and J ends were trimmed by 3 bases and 5 bases, with 14 bases remaining between them. The CDR3 loop spans 14 amino acids. The CDR3 sequence: CASSAAVGETEAFF. The CDR3 DNA sequence: TGTGCCAGCAGCGCCGCTGTGGGGGAGACTGAAGCTTTCTTT.

The chain employs TRBV6-2 or TRBV6-3 and TRBJ1-4; D unclear. Trimming removed 2 bases at V and 7 bases at J, with 5 bases between. Germline V gene data show CDR1 as MNHEY and CDR2 as SVGEGT. This CDR3 region has 12 residues. CDR3 loop: CASSYPIEKLFF. The CDR3 DNA reads TGTGCCAGCAGTTACCCGATTGAAAAACTGTTTTTT.

The rearrangement joins TRBV4-3 to TRBJ2-2; D is ambiguous. The V end lost 0 bases, the J end lost 3 bases, and 8 bases lay between the germline ends. Germline loops: CDR1 LGHNA, CDR2 YSLEER. The CDR3 consists of 15 residues. CDR3 DNA: TGCGCCAGCAGCCAAGACTGGATAGACACCGGGGAGCTGTTTTTT. Translation gives CASSQDWIDTGELFF.

This clonotype appeared a few times. The chain links TRBV2 to TRBJ1-4; D gene unclear. Trimming removed 10 bases from V and 12 bases from J, with 21 bases in between. The CDR3 extends over 13 amino acids. Looked up from germline, CDR1 is SNHLY and CDR2 is FYNNEI. Written as DNA, the CDR3 is TGTGCCACCAGCACTTCGTCTGGGATGCAACTGTTTTTT. It encodes CATSTSSGMQLFF.

The table lists this clonotype with a few counts. The chain couples TRBV20-1 to TRBJ2-7; D possibly corresponds to TRBD1 (6 bases). The V gene's germline CDR1 is DFQATT and CDR2 SNEGSKA (reference sequence). V lost 0 bases to trimming and J lost 2 bases, with 8 bases between them. The CDR3 extends over 13 amino acids. In DNA form, the CDR3 reads TGCAGTGCTAGAGACAGGGGCGCCTACGAGCAGTACGTC. Protein product: CSARDRGAYEQYV.

This clonotype was picked up a small number of times. This chain uses TRBV4-2 with TRBJ1-4; 8 positions match TRBD1. The CDR3 has 16 residues. With 3 bases clipped from V and 4 bases from J, the junction kept 7 bases outside the gene matches. The germline V gene has CDR1 LGHNA and CDR2 YNFKEQ. In DNA, the CDR3 is TGTGCCAGCAGCCAGGACGGGACAGGCAGTAATGAAAAACTGTTTTTT. It is translated as CASSQDGTGSNEKLFF.

This clonotype was seen repeatedly, ten times or more. The chain uses TRBV6-2 or TRBV6-3 and TRBJ2-5, with unresolved D. The length of the CDR3 is 14 residues. CDR1 and CDR2 from the germline V gene are MNHEY and SVGEGT. The V gene lost 0 bases and the J gene lost 6 bases, with 11 bases spanning the gap. This chain's CDR3 is CASSYSRTSKTQYF. Written as DNA, the CDR3 is TGTGCCAGCAGTTACTCGAGGACCAGTAAGACCCAGTACTTC.

The rearrangement joins TRBV4-3 to TRBJ2-5, with a possible D match to TRBD2 (5 bases). Germline CDR1 and CDR2: LGHNA and YSLEER. CDR3 length: 14 residues. V lost 3 bases to trimming and J lost 0 bases, with 8 bases between them. CDR3 region: CASSHGLYQETQYF. CDR3 nucleotides: TGCGCCAGCAGCCATGGACTGTACCAAGAGACCCAGTACTTC.

This clonotype was seen a handful of times. The chain is built from TRBV3-1 and TRBJ1-1; no clear D. This CDR3 region has 13 residues. The germline CDR1 and CDR2 sequences are LGHDT and YNNKEL (reference sequence). With 4 bases removed from V and 1 base from J, the gap between germline ends came to 7 bases. The CDR3 bases are TGTGCCAGCAGCCTAATGACGAACACTGAAGCTTTCTTT. Protein product: CASSLMTNTEAFF.

There are a few counts of this clonotype. This chain uses TRBV2 with TRBJ2-3; the match to TRBD2 covers 8 bases. The CDR3 totals 15 residues. The junction had 3 bases not matched to a gene; V was cut back by 4 bases and J by 0 bases. Germline V gene sequence: CDR1 SNHLY, CDR2 FYNNEI. DNA of the CDR3: TGTGCCAGCAGTGGCCGGGGGGGAAGCACAGATACGCAGTATTTT. Protein sequence: CASSGRGGSTDTQYF.

This clonotype was counted between two and nine times. The V call is TRBV6-1, the J call TRBJ1-1; D possibly corresponds to TRBD1 (5 bases). The V end lost 6 bases, the J end lost 7 bases, and 15 bases lay between the germline ends. Germline V gene data show CDR1 as MNHNS and CDR2 as SASEGT. The CDR3 has 13 residues. As DNA, the CDR3 is TGTGCCAGCAGCCGGGGCCACCCCCTTGAAGCTTTCTTT. It codes for CASSRGHPLEAFF.

The genes are TRBV20-1 and TRBJ2-5; 10 positions agree with TRBD2. The CDR3 covers 14 residues. Germline V gives CDR1 DFQATT, CDR2 SNEGSKA (reference sequence). Germline trimming cut 3 bases from V and 1 base from J; bases unmatched to any gene: 2. This CDR3 reads CSASQRGGQETQYF. The CDR3 region has the DNA TGCAGTGCTAGTCAGCGGGGGGGCCAAGAGACCCAGTACTTC.

This clonotype was seen more than once but under ten times. The chain recombines TRBV12-3 or TRBV12-4 with TRBJ2-3; 7 positions agree with TRBD2. Trimming took 5 bases from V and 6 from J; bases not matched to a gene: 11. The CDR3 runs 15 residues. This chain's CDR3 is CASSQVLATGDTQYF. Written as DNA, the CDR3 is TGTGCCAGCAGTCAAGTACTAGCGACGGGGGATACGCAGTATTTT.

This chain uses TRBV18 with TRBJ1-6; D is perhaps TRBD1 (6 bases). Between the trimmed V and J ends, which lost 5 bases and 7 bases, there was a span of 15 bases. Per the germline V gene, CDR1 is KGHSH and CDR2 is LQKENI. CDR3 size: 15 residues. In DNA form, the CDR3 reads TGTGCCAGCTCAAATGGGCAAGACAGGAATTCACCCCTCCACTTT. Protein sequence: CASSNGQDRNSPLHF.

This clonotype occurred a few times. As DNA, the CDR3 is TGTGCCAGCACCCGACTAGGGGGGCGAGAGACCCAGTACTTC. It codes for CASTRLGGRETQYF. V usage is TRBV6-1 and J usage is TRBJ2-5; possibly TRBD1 or TRBD2 for D (6 bases each). The CDR3 loop spans 14 amino acids. Trimming stripped 7 bases from V and 4 bases from J, with 16 bases between. Germline V gives CDR1 MNHNS, CDR2 SASEGT.

The chain joins TRBV27 to TRBJ1-6; 7 nucleotides match TRBD1. The CDR3 is made up of 13 amino acids. Germline V gene lookup returns CDR1 MNHEY and CDR2 SMNVEV (reference sequence). After removal of 11 bases from V and 5 bases from J, the junction contained 6 bases not matched to a gene. The CDR3 DNA sequence: TGTGCCGGAGACAGGGTGCATAATTCACCCCTCCACTTT. This sequence encodes CAGDRVHNSPLHF.

This clonotype showed up just a few times. The chain uses TRBV5-1 and TRBJ2-3; D is perhaps TRBD1 (8 bases). CDR1 and CDR2 (germline): SGHRS, YFSETQ. The ends were cut back, 0 bases at V and 4 bases at J, with 12 bases in the middle. The CDR3 spans 15 residues. The CDR3 DNA reads TGCGCCAGCAGCTTGGGACAGGGGAGGGCAGATACGCAGTATTTT. Its translation: CASSLGQGRADTQYF.

This clonotype was picked up a small number of times. V gene TRBV19 combines with J gene TRBJ1-6, with TRBD1 identical over 7 bases. Unmatched junction bases numbered 4, after V lost 5 bases and J lost 9 bases. The CDR3 is 13 amino acids. CDR1 LNHDA and CDR2 SQIVND come from the germline V gene (reference sequence). The CDR3 sequence is CASSAGTASPLHF. CDR3 nucleotide sequence: TGTGCCAGTAGTGCCGGGACAGCTTCACCCCTCCACTTT.